The 22 T cell receptor beta chains presented below share a single source sample, sequenced in a study of tissue T cells after allogeneic stem cell transplantation. Time point meaning: mouse harvest day 14 after allogeneic transplant. Each mouse received 10^7 T-cell-depleted marrow cells plus 10^6 splenic CD5+ T cells by tail vein. This table comes from immunoSEQ multiplex PCR, and its TCRdb copy is limited to in-frame clones, with some not included. The sample includes over 5,500 clones, 40% to 55% seen only once; the top ten take around 36%. The specimen was gut tissue. Receptors were obtained from a female BALB/c mouse given C57BL/6 T cells with graft-versus-host disease after an allogeneic hematopoietic cell transplant.

To note about this clone: Here the gene names and germline are mouse. With the read ending 1 residue before the CDR3 end, the germline J gene is used to fill in that end. The chain uses TRBV12-1 and TRBJ2-2; either TRBD1 or TRBD2 may fit D (5 bases each). The length of the CDR3 is 14 residues. V lost 0 bases and J lost 2, with 6 bases in between. CDR1 is SGHSN and CDR2 is HYEKVE in the germline V gene. The sequenced CDR3 bases are TGTGCCAGCTCTCTCTGGGACAACACCGGGCAGCTCTAC. Its protein is CASSLWDNTGQLY. The entire CDR3 sequence reads CASSLWDNTGQLYF.

In regard to this clone: All gene names here are mouse names. The read terminates 1 residue before the CDR3 end, so the remaining end is supplied by the germline J gene. The chain combines TRBV1 with TRBJ1-4, with D unclear. This CDR3 contains 12 residues. V lost 3 bases and J 6 bases, leaving 5 bases between the germline ends. In germline, CDR1 is NSQYPW, CDR2 LRSPGD (reference sequence). The sequenced part of the CDR3 DNA is TGCACCTGCAGTGCCGCCGACGAAAGATTATTT. Protein sequence: CTCSAADERLF. In full, the CDR3 is CTCSAADERLFF.

The table lists this clone with a few counts. Gene names are the mouse ones. The CDR3 is cut off 1 residue early in the read; its end comes from the germline J gene. The rearrangement joins TRBV29 to TRBJ2-2; TRBD1 matches 9 bases. CDR3 length equals 15 residues. V lost 4 bases and J lost 2; bases outside the gene matches: 2. Germline values: CDR1 MSHET, CDR2 SYDVDS. This chain's CDR3 is CASSYRGRNTGQLYF. Incomplete CDR3 DNA: TGTGCTAGCAGTTACAGGGGGCGGAACACCGGGCAGCTCTAC.

For this clone: The listed genes are named as in mouse. The sequenced fragment ends 1 residue before the CDR3 boundary, so the rest is inferred from the germline J gene. This chain connects TRBV13-2 to TRBJ2-5; 8 nucleotides agree with TRBD2. The CDR3 consists of 12 residues. Germline CDR1 reads NNHNN; CDR2 reads SYGAGS (reference sequence). The junction had 1 base not matched to a gene; V was cut back by 6 bases and J by 4 bases. CDR3: CASATGEDTQYF. CDR3 DNA, as far as it was read: TGTGCCAGCGCGACTGGGGAAGACACCCAGTAC.

Concerning this clone itself: One end of the junction varies from germline; a read error may be responsible. Gene names refer to mouse genes. From the germline J gene comes the end of the CDR3, since the read stops 1 residue before it. The chain recombines TRBV26 with TRBJ2-1, with D possibly matching TRBD1 (6 bases). This CDR3 comprises 14 residues. Germline V gene sequence: CDR1 KGHPV, CDR2 FQNQEV (reference sequence). The CDR3 here is CASSRRDNYAGQFF. The DNA read from the CDR3 is TGTGCCAGCAGTCGCCGGGACAACTATGCTGGGCAGTTC.

Concerning this clone: Genes and germline come from the mouse. The read terminates 1 residue before the CDR3 end, so the remaining end is supplied by the germline J gene. The V gene is TRBV3, the J gene TRBJ1-4, with D unclear. Deletions cut 2 bases from V and 12 bases from J, with 4 bases between. The CDR3 contains 10 residues. Germline V CDR1 and CDR2: SNHLY, FYNGKV (reference sequence). This CDR3 is CASSLPGLFF. Partial CDR3 DNA: TGTGCCAGCAGCTTACCGGGATTATTT.

This clone was recorded a few times. Gene names are the mouse ones. The CDR3 extends 1 residue past the end of the read, so its final part is completed from the germline J gene. This chain links TRBV20 with TRBJ1-4; TRBD1 matches 10 bases. J was trimmed by 7 bases and V by 4 bases; bases with no gene match: 6. The CDR3 sequence is 14 residues long. Germline CDR1 is GFQATS and CDR2 is STVNSAI. The CDR3 DNA, read in part, is TGTGGTGCTACGGGACAGGGGAGGGGCGAAAGATTATTT. It translates to CGATGQGRGERLF. The CDR3 as a whole reads CGATGQGRGERLFF.

A word on this clone: Gene names are the mouse ones. Read data end 1 residue before the CDR3 end; the end is taken from the germline J gene. V usage is TRBV26 and J usage is TRBJ2-7; D gene unclear. The CDR3 is made up of 13 amino acids. The V gene lost 0 bases and the J gene lost 4 bases, with 7 bases spanning the gap. CDR1 KGHPV and CDR2 FQNQEV come from the germline V gene (reference sequence). The CDR3 sequence: CASSLSTGYEQYF. CDR3 bases read: TGTGCCAGCAGTCTGTCGACGGGTTATGAACAGTAC.

This clone ranks as large. These gene names are mouse names. The CDR3 end is not reached by the read, which stops 1 residue before it; the germline J gene fills it in. This chain links TRBV13-1 with TRBJ1-3; D is possibly TRBD1 (5 bases). Germline CDR1 reads NSHNY; CDR2 reads SYGAGN. The CDR3 is 14 residues long. V lost 4 bases, J lost 4 bases, and 12 bases lay in between. The chain's CDR3 is CASSRGERGNTLYF. The sequenced part of the CDR3 DNA is TGTGCCAGCAGTCGAGGGGAGAGAGGAAATACGCTCTAT.

Note on this clone: The gene names given are mouse names. Sequencing ends 1 residue short of the CDR3 end; the germline J gene provides the rest. This chain uses TRBV4 with TRBJ2-7, with 9 bases matching TRBD2. This CDR3 has 12 residues. Germline CDR1 and CDR2: LGHDT and YNNKQL (reference sequence). V lost 8 bases to trimming and J lost 6 bases; unmatched junction nucleotides: 5. CDR3 amino acids: CASSGLGGEQYF. The sequenced part of the CDR3 DNA is TGTGCCAGCTCGGGACTGGGAGGTGAACAGTAC.

To note about this clone: Gene names and germline match the mouse. Coverage ceases 1 residue before the CDR3 finishes, and the germline J gene fills in the end. The rearrangement joins TRBV12-1 to TRBJ2-7; TRBD2 matches 10 bases. Germline assignment: CDR1 SGHSN and CDR2 HYEKVE. V shed 4 bases and J 0 bases; nucleotides not matched to a gene: 5. The CDR3 spans 15 residues. CDR3 sequence reads: CASSPGLGSSYEQYF. CDR3 DNA (partial): TGTGCCAGCTCCCCGGGACTGGGGAGCTCCTATGAACAGTAC.

On this clone itself: Mouse gene names and germline throughout. The read stops 1 residue short of the end of the CDR3; the missing end is completed from the germline J gene. J is TRBJ2-7 and V is TRBV12-1, with 9 bases identical to TRBD1. The ends lost 1 base at V and 7 bases at J; junction bases unmatched: 4. The CDR3 loop spans 13 amino acids. Germline CDR1 is SGHSN and CDR2 is HYEKVE. The part of the CDR3 DNA that was read is TGTGCCAGCTCTCTACAGGGGGCGGGCGAACAGTAC. It translates to CASSLQGAGEQY. The full CDR3 protein reads CASSLQGAGEQYF. The variable domain in full, completed from reference TRBV12-1 and TRBJ2-7, reads DSGVVQSPRHIIKEKGGRSVLTCIPISGHSNVVWYQQTLGKELKFLIQHYEKVERDKGFLPSRFSVQQFDDYHSEMNMSALELEDSAMYFCASSLQGAGEQYFGPGTRLTVL.

This clone occurred a few times. Gene names refer to mouse genes. The DNA ends 1 residue before the CDR3 does, and the rest of the CDR3 is filled in from the germline J gene. The gene calls are TRBV16 and TRBJ2-7; no reliable D call. The germline CDR1 and CDR2 sequences are SGHSA and FRNQAP. Trimming left V 5 bases short and J 3 bases short, with 11 bases between. The CDR3 runs to 13 residues. The sequenced part of the CDR3 DNA is TGTGCAAGCAGCCCCTCGGGGTTCTATGAACAGTAC. The encoded protein is CASSPSGFYEQY. The complete CDR3 reads CASSPSGFYEQYF.

Comment on this clone: Gene names denote mouse genes. The read ends 1 residue early relative to the CDR3; the germline J gene fills the gap. V usage is TRBV12-1 and J usage is TRBJ2-4; D ambiguous. V lost 6 bases to trimming and J lost 0 bases, with 6 bases between them. Per the germline V gene, CDR1 is SGHSN and CDR2 is HYEKVE. The CDR3 consists of 12 residues. CDR3: CASLQSQNTLYF. CDR3 bases read: TGTGCCAGCCTACAGAGTCAAAACACCTTGTAC.

This clone has just a few counts. Gene names follow the mouse nomenclature. The read ends 1 residue shy of where the CDR3 ends; the end is completed using the germline J gene. The genes are TRBV31 and TRBJ2-7; no clear D gene. Trimming removed 1 base from V and 4 bases from J, with 5 bases in between. Germline V gene sequence: CDR1 GKSSPN, CDR2 SITVG. The length of the CDR3 is 11 residues. The DNA read from the CDR3 is TGTGCCTGGAGTCGGCAGTATGAACAGTAC. This codes for CAWSRQYEQY. The whole CDR3 region reads CAWSRQYEQYF.

This clone occurred a few times. Gene names refer to mouse genes. From the germline J gene comes the end of the CDR3, since the read stops 1 residue before it. The V call is TRBV26, the J call TRBJ2-2, with 10 positions matching TRBD2. Germline V lookup: CDR1 KGHPV, CDR2 FQNQEV (reference sequence). The V and J ends lost 3 bases and 0 bases, in that order; junction bases with no gene match: 1. The CDR3 covers 16 residues. The CDR3 reads CASSLDWGANTGQLYF. The CDR3 bases that were read are TGTGCCAGCAGTCTCGACTGGGGGGCAAACACCGGGCAGCTCTAC.

About this clone itself: Mouse names are used for the genes. The sequence runs out 1 residue before the end of the CDR3; the remainder is reconstructed from the germline J gene. The chain has TRBV23 and TRBJ1-1. The V gene's germline CDR1 is KGHTA and CDR2 FQNQQP. CDR3 length: 15 residues. CDR3 amino acids: CSSSQSASANTEVFF. The sequenced part of the CDR3 DNA is TGCTCCAGCAGTCAATCCGCCTCTGCAAACACAGAAGTCTTC.

This clone came up once. Gene names and germline refer to mouse. The sequenced fragment ends 1 residue before the CDR3 boundary, so the rest is inferred from the germline J gene. The V gene is TRBV3, the J gene TRBJ1-5; unclear D gene. Germline V gene data show CDR1 as SNHLY and CDR2 as FYNGKV (reference sequence). Trimming removed 5 bases at V and 4 bases at J, with 9 bases between. This CDR3 has 13 residues. The sequenced part of the CDR3 DNA is TGTGCCAGCAGCACCCGGGAGAACCAGGCTCCGCTT. It codes for CASSTRENQAPL. The whole CDR3 protein is CASSTRENQAPLF.

As to this clone: Gene names are the mouse ones. The read gets to within 1 residue of the CDR3 end, and the germline J gene fills in the rest. The chain has TRBV15 and TRBJ1-3; 9 positions match TRBD1. The CDR3 covers 14 residues. V was pared by 5 bases and J by 4 bases, with 3 bases of the junction left unmatched. Germline values: CDR1 SGHND, CDR2 FRSKSL. CDR3 DNA, as far as it was read: TGTGCCAGCAGTACAGGGACAGGGGGAAATACGCTCTAT. It encodes CASSTGTGGNTLY. In full, the CDR3 is CASSTGTGGNTLYF.

Concerning this clone itself: Germline and genes: mouse. The CDR3 spells CASSLKGGTGQLYF. The part of the CDR3 DNA that was read is TGTGCCAGCAGTCTAAAGGGAGGGACCGGGCAGCTCTAC. The V gene is TRBV26, the J gene TRBJ2-2; D is unresolved. Read sequence stops 1 residue before the CDR3 end, and the germline J gene provides the missing end. This CDR3 contains 14 residues. Trimming stripped 3 bases from V and 5 bases from J, with 10 bases between. CDR1 and CDR2 from the germline V gene are KGHPV and FQNQEV (reference sequence).

Details on this clone: Gene names are the mouse ones. CDR3: CASSIEARRAEQFF. The sequenced CDR3 bases are TGTGCCAGCAGTATAGAAGCCAGGAGGGCTGAGCAGTTC. V usage is TRBV19 and J usage is TRBJ2-1, with D unclear. Read data end 1 residue before the CDR3 end; the end is taken from the germline J gene. This CDR3 has 14 residues. Trimming left V 0 bases short and J 7 bases short, with 11 bases between. Germline V gene lookup returns CDR1 FNHDT and CDR2 SITEND (reference sequence). Based on the CDR3 plus reference TRBV19 and TRBJ2-1, the full variable domain is GGIITQTPKFLIGQEGQKLTLKCQQNFNHDTMYWYRQDSGKGLRLIYYSITENDLQKGDLSEGYDASREKKSSFSLTVTSAQKNEMAVFLCASSIEARRAEQFFGPGTRLTVL.

About this clone itself: Gene names are mouse gene names. Sequencing ends 1 residue short of the CDR3 end; the germline J gene provides the rest. The chain uses TRBV3 and TRBJ2-7; TRBD1 matches 9 bases. The CDR3 sequence is 14 residues long. J was trimmed by 1 base and V by 6 bases; bases with no gene match: 4. The germline V gene has CDR1 SNHLY and CDR2 FYNGKV (reference sequence). CDR3 loop: CASSQQGASYEQYF. The covered CDR3 bases are TGTGCCAGCAGTCAACAGGGGGCTTCCTATGAACAGTAC.